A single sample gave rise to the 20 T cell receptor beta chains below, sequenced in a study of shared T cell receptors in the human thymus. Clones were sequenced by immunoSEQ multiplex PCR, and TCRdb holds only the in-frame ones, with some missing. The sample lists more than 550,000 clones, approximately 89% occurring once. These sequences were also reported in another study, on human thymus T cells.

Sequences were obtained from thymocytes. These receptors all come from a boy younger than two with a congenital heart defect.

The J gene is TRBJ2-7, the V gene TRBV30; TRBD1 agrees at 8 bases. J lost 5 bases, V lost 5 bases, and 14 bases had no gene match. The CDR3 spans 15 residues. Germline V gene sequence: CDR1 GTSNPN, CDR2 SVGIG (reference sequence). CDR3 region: CAWGIIGTGLDEQYF. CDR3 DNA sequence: TGTGCCTGGGGCATAATCGGGACAGGTCTGGACGAGCAGTACTTC.

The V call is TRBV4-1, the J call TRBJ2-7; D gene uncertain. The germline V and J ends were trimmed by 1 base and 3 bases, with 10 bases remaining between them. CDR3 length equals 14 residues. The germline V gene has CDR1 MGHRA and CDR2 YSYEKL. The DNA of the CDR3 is TGCGCCAGCAGCCAAGGAGACACTTTCTACGAGCAGTACTTC. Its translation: CASSQGDTFYEQYF.

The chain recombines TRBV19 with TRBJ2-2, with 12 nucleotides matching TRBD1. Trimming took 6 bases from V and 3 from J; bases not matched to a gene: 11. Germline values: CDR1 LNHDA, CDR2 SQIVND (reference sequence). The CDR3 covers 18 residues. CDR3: CASRPRRGQGADTGELFF. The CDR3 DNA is TGTGCCAGTAGACCCCGTAGGGGACAGGGGGCCGACACCGGGGAGCTGTTTTTT.

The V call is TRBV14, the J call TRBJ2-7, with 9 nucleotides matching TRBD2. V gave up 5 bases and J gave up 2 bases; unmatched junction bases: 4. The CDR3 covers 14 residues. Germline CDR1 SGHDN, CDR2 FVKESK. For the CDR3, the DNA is TGTGCCAGCAGCGCGACTAGCGGCCCCTACGAGCAGTACTTC. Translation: CASSATSGPYEQYF.

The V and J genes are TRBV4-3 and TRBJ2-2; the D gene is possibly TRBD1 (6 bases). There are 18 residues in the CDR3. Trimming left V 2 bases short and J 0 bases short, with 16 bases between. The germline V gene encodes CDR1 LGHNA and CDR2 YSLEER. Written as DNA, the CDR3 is TGCGCCAGCAGCCAAAGCGTCCTAACAGGGCCGAACACCGGGGAGCTGTTTTTT. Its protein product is CASSQSVLTGPNTGELFF.

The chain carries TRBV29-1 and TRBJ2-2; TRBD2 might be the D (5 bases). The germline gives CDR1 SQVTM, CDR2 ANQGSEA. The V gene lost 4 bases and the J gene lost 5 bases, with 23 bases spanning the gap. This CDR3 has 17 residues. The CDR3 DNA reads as TGCAGCGTTGGATTGGACCATAAGTGGGAGTTAACCGGGGAGCTGTTTTTT. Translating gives CSVGLDHKWELTGELFF.

CDR3 DNA sequence: TGTGCCAGCAGCTCTACCCAACAGAGCCCCCTCGAGCAGTACTTC. Translating it yields CASSSTQQSPLEQYF. The chain recombines TRBV11-2 with TRBJ2-7; D gene uncertain. The germline gives CDR1 SGHAT, CDR2 FQNNGV. V gave up 4 bases and J gave up 6 bases, with 19 bases separating them. The CDR3 sequence is 15 residues long.

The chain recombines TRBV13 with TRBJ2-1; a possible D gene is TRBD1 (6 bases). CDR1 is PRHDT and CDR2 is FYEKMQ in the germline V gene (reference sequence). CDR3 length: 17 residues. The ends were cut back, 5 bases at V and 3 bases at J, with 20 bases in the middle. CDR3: CASSADRLPIDYNEQFF. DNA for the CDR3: TGTGCCAGCAGCGCCGACAGGTTACCTATCGACTACAATGAGCAGTTCTTC.

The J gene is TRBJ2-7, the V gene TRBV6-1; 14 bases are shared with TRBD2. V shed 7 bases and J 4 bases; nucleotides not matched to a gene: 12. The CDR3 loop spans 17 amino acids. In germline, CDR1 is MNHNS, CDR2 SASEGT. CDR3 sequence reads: CASIDEGLAGDLYEQYF. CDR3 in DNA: TGTGCCAGCATTGACGAGGGACTAGCGGGAGATCTTTACGAGCAGTACTTC.

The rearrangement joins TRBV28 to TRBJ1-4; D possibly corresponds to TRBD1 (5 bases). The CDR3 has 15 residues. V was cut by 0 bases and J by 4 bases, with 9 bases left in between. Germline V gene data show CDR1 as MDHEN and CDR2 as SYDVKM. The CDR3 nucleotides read TGTGCCAGCAGTTTATGGACAGAACTTAATGAAAAACTGTTTTTT. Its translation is CASSLWTELNEKLFF.

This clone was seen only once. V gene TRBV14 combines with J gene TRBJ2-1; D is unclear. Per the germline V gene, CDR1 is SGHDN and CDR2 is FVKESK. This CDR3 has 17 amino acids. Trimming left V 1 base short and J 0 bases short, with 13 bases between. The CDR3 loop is CASSQAYLLSSYNEQFF. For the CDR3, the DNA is TGTGCCAGCAGCCAAGCCTATCTCCTGAGCTCCTACAATGAGCAGTTCTTC.

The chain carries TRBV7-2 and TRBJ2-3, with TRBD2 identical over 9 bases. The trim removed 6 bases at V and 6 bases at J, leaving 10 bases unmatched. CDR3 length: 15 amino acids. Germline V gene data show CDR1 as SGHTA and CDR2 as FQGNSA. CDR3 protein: CASSTSGLRGDTQYF. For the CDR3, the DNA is TGTGCCAGCAGTACTAGCGGGCTACGGGGGGATACGCAGTATTTT. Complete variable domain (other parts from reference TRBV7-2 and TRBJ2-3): GAGVSQSPSNKVTEKGKDVELRCDPISGHTALYWYRQSLGQGLEFLIYFQGNSAPDKSGLPSDRFSAERTGGSVSTLTIQRTQQEDSAVYLCASSTSGLRGDTQYFGPGTRLTVL.

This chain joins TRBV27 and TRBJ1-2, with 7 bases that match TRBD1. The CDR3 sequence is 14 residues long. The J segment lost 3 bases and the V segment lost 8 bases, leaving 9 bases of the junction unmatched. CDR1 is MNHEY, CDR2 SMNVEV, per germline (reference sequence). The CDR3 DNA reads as TGTGCCAGCTCAACAGGGGATCCGGACTATGGCTACACCTTC. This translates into CASSTGDPDYGYTF.

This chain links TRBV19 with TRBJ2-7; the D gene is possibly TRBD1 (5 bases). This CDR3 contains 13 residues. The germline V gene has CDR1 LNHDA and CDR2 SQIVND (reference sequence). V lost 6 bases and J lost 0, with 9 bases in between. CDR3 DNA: TGTGCCAGTAGACACAGGAGCTCCTACGAGCAGTACTTC. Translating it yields CASRHRSSYEQYF.

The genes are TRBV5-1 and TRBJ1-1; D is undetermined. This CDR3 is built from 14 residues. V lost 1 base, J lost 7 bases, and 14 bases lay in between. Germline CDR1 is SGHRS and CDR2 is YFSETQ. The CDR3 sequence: CASSLTLSRREAFF. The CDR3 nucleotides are TGCGCCAGCAGCTTGACGCTAAGCCGTCGTGAAGCTTTCTTT.

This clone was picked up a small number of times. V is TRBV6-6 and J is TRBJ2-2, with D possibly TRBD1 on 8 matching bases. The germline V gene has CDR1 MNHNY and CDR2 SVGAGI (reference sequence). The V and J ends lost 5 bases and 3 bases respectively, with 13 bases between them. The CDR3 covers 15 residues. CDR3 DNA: TGTGCCAGCAGTATACAGGGGGGGGACACCGGGGAGCTGTTTTTT. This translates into CASSIQGGDTGELFF.

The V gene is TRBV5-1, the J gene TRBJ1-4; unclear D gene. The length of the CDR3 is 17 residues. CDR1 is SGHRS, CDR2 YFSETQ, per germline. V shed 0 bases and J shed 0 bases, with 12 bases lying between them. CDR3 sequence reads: CASSLAGIGATNEKLFF. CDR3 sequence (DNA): TGCGCCAGCAGCTTGGCGGGTATCGGGGCAACTAATGAAAAACTGTTTTTT.

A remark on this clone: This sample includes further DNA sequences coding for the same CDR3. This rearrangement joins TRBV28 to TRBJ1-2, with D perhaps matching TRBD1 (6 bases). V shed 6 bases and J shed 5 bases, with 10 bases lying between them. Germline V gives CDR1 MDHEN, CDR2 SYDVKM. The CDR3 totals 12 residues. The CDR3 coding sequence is TGTGCCAGCAGACCTACAGGGTATGGCTACACCTTC. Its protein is CASRPTGYGYTF.

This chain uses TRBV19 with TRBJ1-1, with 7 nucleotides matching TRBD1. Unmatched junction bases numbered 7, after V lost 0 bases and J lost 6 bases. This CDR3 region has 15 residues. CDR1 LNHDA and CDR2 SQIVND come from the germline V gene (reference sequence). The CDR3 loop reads CASSIDARGSAEAFF. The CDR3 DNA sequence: TGTGCCAGTAGTATAGATGCCAGGGGGTCCGCTGAAGCTTTCTTT.

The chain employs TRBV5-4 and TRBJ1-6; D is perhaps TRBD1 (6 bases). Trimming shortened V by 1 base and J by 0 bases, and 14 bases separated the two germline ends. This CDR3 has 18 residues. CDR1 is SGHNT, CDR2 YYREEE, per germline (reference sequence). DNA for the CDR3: TGTGCCAGCAGCTTGTGTCAGGGGCCCCACTCCTATAATTCACCCCTCCACTTT. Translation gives CASSLCQGPHSYNSPLHF.